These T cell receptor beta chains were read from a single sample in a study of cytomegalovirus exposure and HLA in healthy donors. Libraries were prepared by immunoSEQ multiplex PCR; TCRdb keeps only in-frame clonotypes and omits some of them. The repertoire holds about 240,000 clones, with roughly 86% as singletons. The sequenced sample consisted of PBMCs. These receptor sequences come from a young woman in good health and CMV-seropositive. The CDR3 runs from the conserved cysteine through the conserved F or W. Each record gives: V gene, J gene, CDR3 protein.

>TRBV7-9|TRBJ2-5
CASSQPRQTYQETQYF
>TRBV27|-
CASSAGDRAHYEQYF
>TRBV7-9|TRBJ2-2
CASSPTSRDGELFF
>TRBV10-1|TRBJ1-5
CASSGSGDQPQHF
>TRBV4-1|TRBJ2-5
CASSPQGTSGRSPETQYF
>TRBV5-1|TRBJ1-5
CASSLEDRPTKAHQPQHF
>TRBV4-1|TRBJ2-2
CASSRDTGELFF
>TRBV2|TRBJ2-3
CASSATGRTDTQYF
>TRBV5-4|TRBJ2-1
CASSQGAGNNEQFF
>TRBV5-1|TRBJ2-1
CASSLGYRGLGRSDEQFF
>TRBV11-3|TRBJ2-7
CASSPQSWQGGEQYF
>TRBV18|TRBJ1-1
CASSPEADWNTEAFF
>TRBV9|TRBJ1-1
CASSVDSYTEAFF
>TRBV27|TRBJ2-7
CASRTGPKEQYF
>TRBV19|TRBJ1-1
CASRSTGFADTEAFF
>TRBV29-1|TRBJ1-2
CSVRHSRTGDEFRYGYTF
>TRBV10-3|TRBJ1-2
CAIFGAAYGYTF